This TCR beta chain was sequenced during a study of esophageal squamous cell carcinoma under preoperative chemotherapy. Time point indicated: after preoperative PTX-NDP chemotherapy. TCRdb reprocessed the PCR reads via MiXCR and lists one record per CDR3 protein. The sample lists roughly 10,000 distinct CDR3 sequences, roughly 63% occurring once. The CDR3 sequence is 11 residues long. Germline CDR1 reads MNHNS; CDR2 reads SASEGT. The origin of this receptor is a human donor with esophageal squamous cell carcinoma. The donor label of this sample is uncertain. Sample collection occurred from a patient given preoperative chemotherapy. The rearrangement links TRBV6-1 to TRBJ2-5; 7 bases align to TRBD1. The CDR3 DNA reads TGTGCACGCAGGGGGTGCGAGACCCAGTACTTC. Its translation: CARRGCETQYF.